This passage covers 13 T cell receptor beta chains from one sample sequenced in a study of vaccination and CD4 T cells after COVID-19. Sample treatment: roughly 10-day PBMC culture with coronavirus spike peptide pools or control peptides (ViraFEST assay). Which antigens these TCRs recognize remains unknown. The Oncomine TCR Beta short-read assay generated sequence data from the DNA of cultured CD4+ T cells. A single record per CDR3 protein comes from TCRdb applying MiXCR to the PCR reads. The sample carries roughly 14,000 distinct CDR3 sequences, around 50% recorded once. The sample in question was CD4+ T cells from blood, cultured in vitro, obtained before SARS-CoV-2 vaccination. The source of these receptors is a human donor who had recovered from COVID-19.

There are a few counts of this clonotype. The rearrangement joins TRBV28 to TRBJ1-2, with D hard to call. Trimming pared 5 bases from V and 1 base from J, leaving 14 bases between. Germline assignment: CDR1 MDHEN and CDR2 SYDVKM. The CDR3 totals 15 residues. DNA of the CDR3: TGTGCCAGCAGTCCGGACGGGCCGGATAACTATGGCTACACCTTC. It yields the protein CASSPDGPDNYGYTF.

This sequence joins TRBV7-2 and TRBJ2-2; 10 positions match TRBD1. Unmatched junction bases numbered 2, after V lost 5 bases and J lost 2 bases. The CDR3 loop spans 15 amino acids. Per the germline V gene, CDR1 is SGHTA and CDR2 is FQGNSA. The CDR3 sequence is CASSRQGANTGELFF. The CDR3 nucleotides read TGTGCCAGCAGCCGACAGGGGGCTAACACCGGGGAGCTGTTTTTT.

This clonotype showed up just a few times. The V gene is TRBV20-1, the J gene TRBJ2-2; 7 bases map to TRBD1. Germline assignment: CDR1 DFQATT and CDR2 SNEGSKA (reference sequence). The CDR3 is made up of 16 amino acids. J gave up 2 bases and V 3 bases, and 9 bases lay outside the gene matches. CDR3 residues: CSASPGQPSNTGELFF. The CDR3 DNA sequence: TGCAGTGCTAGCCCGGGACAGCCCTCAAACACCGGGGAGCTGTTTTTT.

This clonotype was seen a handful of times. The chain carries TRBV19 and TRBJ2-5, with D perhaps being TRBD1 or TRBD2 (5 bases each). Germline values: CDR1 LNHDA, CDR2 SQIVND (reference sequence). There are 16 residues in the CDR3. With 1 base removed from V and 3 bases from J, the gap between germline ends came to 15 bases. CDR3 sequence: CASSIGLRDGEETQYF. The CDR3 region has the DNA TGTGCCAGTAGTATAGGCCTACGGGACGGGGAAGAGACCCAGTACTTC.

The chain employs TRBV7-9 and TRBJ1-1, with D possibly TRBD1 on 5 matching bases. With 2 bases removed from V and 6 bases from J, the gap between germline ends came to 13 bases. Germline values: CDR1 SEHNR, CDR2 FQNEAQ (reference sequence). This CDR3 region has 14 residues. For the CDR3, the DNA is TGTGCCAGCAGCTTAAGAGGGGCGTTGGCTGAAGCTTTCTTT. As protein: CASSLRGALAEAFF.

The V and J genes are TRBV6-1 and TRBJ1-2, with TRBD1 matching 7 bases. CDR1 is MNHNS, CDR2 SASEGT, per germline. Trimming cost V 8 bases and J 2 bases; bases outside gene matches: 5. This CDR3 is built from 13 residues. The CDR3 nucleotides are TGTGCCAGCTCTCAACAGGGGAACTATGGCTACACCTTC. The encoded protein is CASSQQGNYGYTF.

This clonotype was picked up a small number of times. This chain connects TRBV4-2 to TRBJ1-2, with D possibly matching TRBD1 (6 bases). V was clipped by 2 bases and J by 2 bases, with 27 bases between them. The CDR3 runs 20 residues. Germline V gives CDR1 LGHNA, CDR2 YNFKEQ. The CDR3 DNA follows: TGTGCCAGCAGCCAACCCCCCGGCGTCGGGGGGCTAGCTGGAAACTATGGCTACACCTTC. It is translated as CASSQPPGVGGLAGNYGYTF.

The chain has TRBV19 and TRBJ1-1; TRBD1 matches at 8 bases. Trimming removed 6 bases from V and 10 bases from J; junction bases left unmatched: 16. The CDR3 has 15 amino acids. Germline CDR1 LNHDA, CDR2 SQIVND (reference sequence). The CDR3 region has the DNA TGTGCCAGTAGCTTCGGGGCAGGGGGCCAAGAGGGAGCTTTCTTT. Amino acid sequence: CASSFGAGGQEGAFF.

This chain uses TRBV15 with TRBJ2-3; D is unresolved. This CDR3 contains 16 residues. Trimming took off 1 base at V and 2 bases at J, with 13 bases between the two ends. Germline lookup yields CDR1 LNHNV and CDR2 YYDKDF (reference sequence). The CDR3, as DNA: TGTGCCACCAGCAGAGCTCCTGGGGATAACACAGATACGCAGTATTTT. This encodes CATSRAPGDNTDTQYF. Supplemented by reference TRBV15 and TRBJ2-3, the full variable domain reads DAMVIQNPRYQVTQFGKPVTLSCSQTLNHNVMYWYQQKSSQAPKLLFHYYDKDFNNEADTPDNFQSRRPNTSFCFLDIRSPGLGDTAMYLCATSRAPGDNTDTQYFGPGTRLTVL.

The chain joins TRBV6-4 to TRBJ1-6; 7 bases are shared with TRBD1. V lost 9 bases to trimming and J lost 6 bases; unmatched junction nucleotides: 5. CDR1 is MRHNA, CDR2 SNTAGT, per germline. The CDR3 length is 13 residues. In DNA form, the CDR3 reads TGTGCCAGTAGACAGGGTCTTAATTCACCCCTCCACTTT. It yields the protein CASRQGLNSPLHF.

This chain uses TRBV6-2 or TRBV6-3 with TRBJ2-7; 9 bases are shared with TRBD1. CDR1 and CDR2 (germline): MNHEY, SVGEGT. The CDR3 sequence is 15 residues long. After removal of 4 bases from V and 1 base from J, the junction contained 5 bases not matched to a gene. CDR3 in amino acids: CASSLKDRGSYEQYF. The CDR3 DNA reads TGTGCCAGCAGTTTGAAGGACAGGGGATCCTACGAGCAGTACTTC.

The chain is built from TRBV10-3 and TRBJ2-7; either TRBD1 or TRBD2 may fit D (5 bases each). The ends were cut back, 5 bases at V and 5 bases at J, with 16 bases in the middle. CDR3 size: 14 residues. Germline V lookup: CDR1 ENHRY, CDR2 SYGVKD. For the CDR3, the DNA is TGTGCCATCAGTCACCCCGGGACCTCGAACGAGCAGTACTTC. It translates to CAISHPGTSNEQYF.

The count of this clonotype is one. The rearrangement joins TRBV24-1 to TRBJ2-5; D is tentatively TRBD1 or TRBD2 (5 bases each). V was shortened by 4 bases and J by 5 bases, with 16 bases between the two germline ends. The CDR3 runs 15 residues. Germline CDR1 is KGHDR and CDR2 is SFDVKD. DNA for the CDR3: TGTGCCACCAGTGACCTGAGGGGATTGGAGGAGACCCAGTACTTC. Its translation is CATSDLRGLEETQYF.